One T cell receptor (beta chain) is described in this entry. The CDR3 runs 14 residues. V gave up 5 bases and J gave up 8 bases; unmatched junction bases: 9. In germline, CDR1 is SQVTM, CDR2 ANQGSEA. Following RNA extraction, reverse transcription yielded cDNA that acted as the sequencing template. Using immunoSEQ multiplex PCR, the repertoire was profiled, and TCRdb retains in-frame clones only, with some absent. This sample has 210,000 or so clones, with just over 65% found just once. The data derive from a study of CD8+ T cells in alopecia areata. Study-level information: Dosing spanned 6 to 18 months on tofacitinib, then 6 months off drug.

Treatment reported: oral pan-JAK inhibitor, 5-10 mg twice daily. Lesional scalp tissue (obtained by punch biopsy) and peripheral blood were collected from alopecia areata patients. PBMCs provided sorted CD4+ and CD8+ T cells. This TCR came from a human donor with alopecia areata. Sequences were derived from CD4+ T cells sorted from blood, sampled between weeks 43 and 45, from a patient treated with tofacitinib. The genes are TRBV29-1 and TRBJ1-2, with 12 nucleotides matching TRBD1. The CDR3 protein is CSVTGTGGAVGYTF. The CDR3 DNA is TGCAGCGTTACCGGGACAGGGGGCGCGGTCGGCTACACCTTC.